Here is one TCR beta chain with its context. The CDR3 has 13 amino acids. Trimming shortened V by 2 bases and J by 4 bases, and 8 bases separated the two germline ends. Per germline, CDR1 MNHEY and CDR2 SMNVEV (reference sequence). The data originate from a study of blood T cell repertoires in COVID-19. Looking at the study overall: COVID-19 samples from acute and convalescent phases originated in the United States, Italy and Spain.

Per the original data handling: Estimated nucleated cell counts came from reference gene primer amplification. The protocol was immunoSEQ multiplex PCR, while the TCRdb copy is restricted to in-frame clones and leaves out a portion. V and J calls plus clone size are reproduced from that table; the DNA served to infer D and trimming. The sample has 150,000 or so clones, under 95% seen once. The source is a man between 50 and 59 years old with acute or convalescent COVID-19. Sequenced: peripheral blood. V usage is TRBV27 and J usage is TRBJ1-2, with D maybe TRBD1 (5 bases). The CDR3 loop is CASSLRQSYGYTF. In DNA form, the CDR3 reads TGTGCCAGCAGTTTAAGACAGTCCTATGGCTACACCTTC.